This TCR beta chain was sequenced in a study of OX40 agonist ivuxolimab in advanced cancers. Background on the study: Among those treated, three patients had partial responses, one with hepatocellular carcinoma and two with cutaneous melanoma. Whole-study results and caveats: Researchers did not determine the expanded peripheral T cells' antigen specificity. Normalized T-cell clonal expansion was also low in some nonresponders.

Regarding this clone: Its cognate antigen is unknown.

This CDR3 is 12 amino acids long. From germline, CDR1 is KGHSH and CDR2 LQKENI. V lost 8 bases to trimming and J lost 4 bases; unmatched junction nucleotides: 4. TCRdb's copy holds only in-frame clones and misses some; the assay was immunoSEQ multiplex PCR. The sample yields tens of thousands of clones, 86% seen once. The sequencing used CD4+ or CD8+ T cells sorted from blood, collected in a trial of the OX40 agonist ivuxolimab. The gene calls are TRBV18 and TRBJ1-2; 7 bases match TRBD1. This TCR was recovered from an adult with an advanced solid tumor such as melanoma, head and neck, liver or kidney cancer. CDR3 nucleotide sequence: TGTGCCAGCGCGGGACAGACCTATGGCTACACCTTC. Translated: CASAGQTYGYTF. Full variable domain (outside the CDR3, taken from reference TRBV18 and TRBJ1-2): NAGVMQNPRHLVRRRGQEARLRCSPMKGHSHVYWYRQLPEEGLKFMVYLQKENIIDESGMPKERFSAEFPKEGPSILRIQQVVRGDSAAYFCASAGQTYGYTFGSGTRLTVV.